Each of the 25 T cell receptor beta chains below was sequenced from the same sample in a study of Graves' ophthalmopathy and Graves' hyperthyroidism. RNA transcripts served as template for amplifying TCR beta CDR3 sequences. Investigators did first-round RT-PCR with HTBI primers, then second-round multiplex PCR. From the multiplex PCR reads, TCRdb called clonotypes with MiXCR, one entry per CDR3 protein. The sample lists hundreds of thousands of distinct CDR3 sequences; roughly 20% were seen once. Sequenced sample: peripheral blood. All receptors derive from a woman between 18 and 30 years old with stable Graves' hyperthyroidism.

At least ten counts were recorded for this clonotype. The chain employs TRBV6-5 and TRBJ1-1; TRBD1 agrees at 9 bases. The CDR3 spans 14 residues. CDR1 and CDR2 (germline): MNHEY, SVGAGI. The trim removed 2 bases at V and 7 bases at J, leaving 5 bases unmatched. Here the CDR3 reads CASSYGQGRVEAFF. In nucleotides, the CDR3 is TGTGCCAGCAGTTACGGACAGGGGAGGGTTGAAGCTTTCTTT.

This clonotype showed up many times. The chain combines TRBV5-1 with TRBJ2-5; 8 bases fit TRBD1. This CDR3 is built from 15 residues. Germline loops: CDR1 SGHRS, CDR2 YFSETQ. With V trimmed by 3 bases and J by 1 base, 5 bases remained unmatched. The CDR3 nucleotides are TGCGCCAGCAGCTGGGGAGGACAGGGCCAAGAGACCCAGTACTTC. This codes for CASSWGGQGQETQYF.

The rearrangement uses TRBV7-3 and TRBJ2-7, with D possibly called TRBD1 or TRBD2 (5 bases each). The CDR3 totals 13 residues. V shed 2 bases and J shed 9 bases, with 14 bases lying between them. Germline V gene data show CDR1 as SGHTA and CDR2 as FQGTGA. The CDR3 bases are TGTGCCAGCAGCTTAGAACCGGGGCAGGTGCAGTACTTC. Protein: CASSLEPGQVQYF.

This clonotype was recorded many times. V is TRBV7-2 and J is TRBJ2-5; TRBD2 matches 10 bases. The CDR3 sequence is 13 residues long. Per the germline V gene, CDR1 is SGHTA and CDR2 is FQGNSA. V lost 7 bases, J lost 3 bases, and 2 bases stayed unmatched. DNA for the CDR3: TGTGCCAGCACCCTAGCGGGAGAAGAGACCCAGTACTTC. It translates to CASTLAGEETQYF.

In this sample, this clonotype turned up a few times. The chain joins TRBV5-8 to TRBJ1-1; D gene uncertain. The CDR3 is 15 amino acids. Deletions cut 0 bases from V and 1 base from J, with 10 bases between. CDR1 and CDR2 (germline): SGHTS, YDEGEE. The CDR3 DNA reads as TGTGCCAGCAGCTTGGTACCAGAAACGAACACTGAAGCTTTCTTT. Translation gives CASSLVPETNTEAFF.

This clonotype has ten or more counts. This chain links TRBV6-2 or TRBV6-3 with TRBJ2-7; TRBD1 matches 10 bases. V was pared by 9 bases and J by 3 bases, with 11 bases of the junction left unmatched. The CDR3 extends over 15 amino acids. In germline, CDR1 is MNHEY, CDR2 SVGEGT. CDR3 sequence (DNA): TGTGCCAGTAAAGGACAGGGGGGAATTTTCTACGAGCAGTACTTC. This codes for CASKGQGGIFYEQYF.

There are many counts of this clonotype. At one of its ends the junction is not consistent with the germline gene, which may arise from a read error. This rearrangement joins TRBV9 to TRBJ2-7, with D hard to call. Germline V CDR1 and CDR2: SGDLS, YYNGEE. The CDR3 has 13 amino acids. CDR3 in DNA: TGTGCCAACAGCGTTTCCCCACCGAGCGAGCAGTACTTC. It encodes CANSVSPPSEQYF.

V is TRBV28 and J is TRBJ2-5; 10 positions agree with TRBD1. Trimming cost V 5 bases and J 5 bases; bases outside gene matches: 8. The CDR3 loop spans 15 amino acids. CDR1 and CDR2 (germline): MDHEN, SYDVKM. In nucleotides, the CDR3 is TGTGCCAGCAGTCGCTCGGGACAGGGGTGGGAGACCCAGTACTTC. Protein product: CASSRSGQGWETQYF.

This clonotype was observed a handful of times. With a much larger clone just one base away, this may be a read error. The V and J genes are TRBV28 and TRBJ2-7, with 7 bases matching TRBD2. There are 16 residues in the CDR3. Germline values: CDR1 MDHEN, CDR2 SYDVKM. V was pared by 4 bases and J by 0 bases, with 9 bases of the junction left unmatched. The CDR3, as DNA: TGTGCCAGCAGTTCCCCCCTCCGGACTAGCTCCTACGAGCAGTACGTC. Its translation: CASSSPLRTSSYEQYV.

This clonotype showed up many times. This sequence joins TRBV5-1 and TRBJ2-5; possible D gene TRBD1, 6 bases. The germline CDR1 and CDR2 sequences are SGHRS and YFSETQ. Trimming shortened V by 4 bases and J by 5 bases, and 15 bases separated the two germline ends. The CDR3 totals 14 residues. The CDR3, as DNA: TGCGCCAGCAGCGCACAGGGTAAACGGGAGACCCAGTACTTC. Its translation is CASSAQGKRETQYF.

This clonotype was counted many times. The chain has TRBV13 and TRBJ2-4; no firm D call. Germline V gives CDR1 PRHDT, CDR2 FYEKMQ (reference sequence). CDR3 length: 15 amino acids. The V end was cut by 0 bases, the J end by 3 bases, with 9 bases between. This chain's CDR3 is CASSLGGNVKNIQYF. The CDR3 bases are TGTGCCAGCAGCTTAGGGGGTAATGTCAAAAACATTCAGTACTTC.

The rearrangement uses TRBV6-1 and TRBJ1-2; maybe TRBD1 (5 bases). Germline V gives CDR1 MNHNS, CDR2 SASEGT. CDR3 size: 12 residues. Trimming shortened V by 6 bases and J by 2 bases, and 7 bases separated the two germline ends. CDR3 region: CASRTANYGYTF. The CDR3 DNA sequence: TGTGCCAGCAGGACAGCAAACTATGGCTACACCTTC.

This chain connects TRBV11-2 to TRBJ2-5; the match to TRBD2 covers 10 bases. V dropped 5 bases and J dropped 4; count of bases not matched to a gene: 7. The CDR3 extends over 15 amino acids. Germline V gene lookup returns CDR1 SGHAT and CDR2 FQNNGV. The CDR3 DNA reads TGTGCCAGCAGCAGGCTAGCGGGAGTTGGAGAGACCCAGTACTTC. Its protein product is CASSRLAGVGETQYF.

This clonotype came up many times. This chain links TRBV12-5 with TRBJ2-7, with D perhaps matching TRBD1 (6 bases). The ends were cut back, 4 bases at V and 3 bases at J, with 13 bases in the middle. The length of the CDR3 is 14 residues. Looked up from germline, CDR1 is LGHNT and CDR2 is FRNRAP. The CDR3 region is CASGSRRGLYEQYF. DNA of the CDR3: TGTGCTAGTGGTTCCCGCAGGGGCCTCTACGAGCAGTACTTC. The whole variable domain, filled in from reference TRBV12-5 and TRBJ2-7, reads DARVTQTPRHKVTEMGQEVTMRCQPILGHNTVFWYRQTMMQGLELLAYFRNRAPLDDSGMPKDRFSAEMPDATLATLKIQPSEPRDSAVYFCASGSRRGLYEQYFGPGTRLTVT.

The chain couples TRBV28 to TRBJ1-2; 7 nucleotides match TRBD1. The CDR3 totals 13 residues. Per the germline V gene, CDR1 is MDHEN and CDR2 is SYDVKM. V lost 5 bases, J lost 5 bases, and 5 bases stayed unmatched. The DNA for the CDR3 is TGTGCCAGCAGTAAAGGGACAGAATATGGCTACACCTTC. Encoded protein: CASSKGTEYGYTF.

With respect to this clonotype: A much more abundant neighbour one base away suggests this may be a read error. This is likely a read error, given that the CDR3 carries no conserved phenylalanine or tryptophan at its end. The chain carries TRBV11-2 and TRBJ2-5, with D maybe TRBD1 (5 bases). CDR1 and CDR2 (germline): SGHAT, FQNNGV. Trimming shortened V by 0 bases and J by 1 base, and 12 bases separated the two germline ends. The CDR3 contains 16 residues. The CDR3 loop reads CASSLDPGHRQETQYY. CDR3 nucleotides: TGTGCCAGCAGCTTAGATCCAGGGCATCGCCAAGAGACCCAGTACTAC.

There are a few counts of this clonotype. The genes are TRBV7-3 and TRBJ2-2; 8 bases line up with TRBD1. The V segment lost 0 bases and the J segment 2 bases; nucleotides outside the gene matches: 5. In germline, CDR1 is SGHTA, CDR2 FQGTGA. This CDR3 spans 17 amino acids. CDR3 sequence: CASSLTDRGSNTGELFF. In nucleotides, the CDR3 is TGTGCCAGCAGCTTAACCGACAGGGGTTCTAACACCGGGGAGCTGTTTTTT. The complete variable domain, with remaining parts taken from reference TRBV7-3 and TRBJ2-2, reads GAGVSQTPSNKVTEKGKYVELRCDPISGHTALYWYRQSLGQGPEFLIYFQGTGAADDSGLPNDRFFAVRPEGSVSTLKIQRTERGDSAVYLCASSLTDRGSNTGELFFGEGSRLTVL.

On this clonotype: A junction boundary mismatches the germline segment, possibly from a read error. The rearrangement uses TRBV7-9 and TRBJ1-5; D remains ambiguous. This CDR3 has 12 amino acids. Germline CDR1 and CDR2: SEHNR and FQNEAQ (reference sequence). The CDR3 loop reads CASSLGTQPQRF. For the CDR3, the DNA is TGTGCCAGCAGCCTCGGTACTCAGCCCCAGCGTTTT.

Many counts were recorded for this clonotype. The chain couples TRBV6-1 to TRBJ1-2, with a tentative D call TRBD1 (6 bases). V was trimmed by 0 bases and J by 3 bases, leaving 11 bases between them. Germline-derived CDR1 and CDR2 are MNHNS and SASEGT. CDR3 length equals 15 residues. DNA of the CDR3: TGTGCCAGCAGTGAAGCACAGGGCTACTACTATGGCTACACCTTC. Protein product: CASSEAQGYYYGYTF.

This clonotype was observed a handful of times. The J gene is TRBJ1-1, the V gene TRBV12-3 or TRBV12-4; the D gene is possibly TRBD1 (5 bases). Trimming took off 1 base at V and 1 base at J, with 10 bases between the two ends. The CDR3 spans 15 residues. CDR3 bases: TGTGCCAGCAGTTTAGGAGGGGATGGGAACACTGAAGCTTTCTTT. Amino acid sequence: CASSLGGDGNTEAFF.

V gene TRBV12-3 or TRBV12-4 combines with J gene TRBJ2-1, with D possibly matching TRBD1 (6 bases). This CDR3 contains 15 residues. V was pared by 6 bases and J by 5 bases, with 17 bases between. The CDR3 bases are TGTGCCAGCAGGACCCGGGACAATAGAAACAATGAGCAGTTCTTC. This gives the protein CASRTRDNRNNEQFF.

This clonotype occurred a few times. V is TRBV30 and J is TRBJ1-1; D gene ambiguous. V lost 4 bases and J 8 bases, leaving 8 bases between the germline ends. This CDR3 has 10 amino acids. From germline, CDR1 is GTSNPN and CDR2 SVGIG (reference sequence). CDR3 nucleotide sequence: TGTGCCTGGACGGGATCGGAAGCTTTCTTT. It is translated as CAWTGSEAFF. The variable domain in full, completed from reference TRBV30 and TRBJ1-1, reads SQTIHQWPATLVQPVGSPLSLECTVEGTSNPNLYWYRQAAGRGLQLLFYSVGIGQISSEVPQNLSASRPQDRQFILSSKKLLLSDSGFYLCAWTGSEAFFGQGTRLTVV.

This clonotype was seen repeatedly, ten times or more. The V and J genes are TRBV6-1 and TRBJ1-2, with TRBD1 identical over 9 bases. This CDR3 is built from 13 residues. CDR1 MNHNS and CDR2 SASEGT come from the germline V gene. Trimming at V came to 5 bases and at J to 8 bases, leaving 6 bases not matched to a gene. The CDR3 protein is CASSKGQGGGYTF. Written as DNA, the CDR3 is TGTGCCAGCAGTAAGGGACAGGGAGGCGGCTACACCTTC.

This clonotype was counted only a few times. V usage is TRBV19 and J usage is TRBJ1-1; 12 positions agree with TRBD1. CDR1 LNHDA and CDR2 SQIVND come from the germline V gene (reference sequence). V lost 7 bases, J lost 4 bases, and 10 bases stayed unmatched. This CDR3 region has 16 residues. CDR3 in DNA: TGTGCCAGTATTATGGGGACAGGGGGCCTCAGCACTGAAGCTTTCTTT. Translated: CASIMGTGGLSTEAFF. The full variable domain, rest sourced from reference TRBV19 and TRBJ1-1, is DGGITQSPKYLFRKEGQNVTLSCEQNLNHDAMYWYRQDPGQGLRLIYYSQIVNDFQKGDIAEGYSVSREKKESFPLTVTSAQKNPTAFYLCASIMGTGGLSTEAFFGQGTRLTVV.

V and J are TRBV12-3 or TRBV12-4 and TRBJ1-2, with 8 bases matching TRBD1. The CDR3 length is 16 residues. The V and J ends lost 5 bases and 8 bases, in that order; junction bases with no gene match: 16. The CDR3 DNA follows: TGTGCCAGCAGTAAACAGACCGGGACAGGACGGTACGGCTACACCTTC. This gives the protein CASSKQTGTGRYGYTF.